Sequencing of this T cell receptor (beta chain) was carried out in a study (dated by TCRdb to the mid-2010s). Describing the broader study: The study set out to test whether tumor-infiltrating Tregs in breast cancer get recruited from blood Tregs or are instead converted in situ from other CD4+ T cell subsets.

This clonotype occurred once. Its binding antigen is unknown. Within one base of it there is no much larger clone, and no base qualities were kept. Just one read gives weak support. The Miltenyi Naive CD4+ T Cell Isolation kit was used to purify naive CD4+ T cells, and Tregs were depleted with CD25 microbeads. Tregs, naive and memory CD4+ T cells from tumor, blood and ipsilateral draining lymph nodes of about 5 breast cancer patients underwent full-length TCR alpha and beta sequencing. Tumor tissue and lymph nodes obtained by ipsilateral axillary dissection were perfused with PBS, cut into small pieces and digested using collagenase I and hyaluronidase. Ficoll density gradient centrifugation was used to isolate mononuclear cells from either lymph nodes or less than 55 ml of peripheral blood. FACS confirmed that the sorted cell populations were more than 90% pure. After removal of 4 bases from V and 8 bases from J, the junction retains 9 bases not matched to a gene. From its cysteine to its phenylalanine, the CDR3 spans 14 amino acids. Only the CDR3 DNA stays, 42 bases, in frame from base 1. Per the germline V gene, SNHLY is the CDR1 and FYNNEI is the CDR2.

Full-length TCR variable regions were amplified by 5' RACE PCR with constant-region reverse primers, followed by semi-nested PCR with Nested Universal Primer A. The ReliaPrep RNA Cell Miniprep System was used to extract total RNA, which was then reverse transcribed into 5'RACE-ready cDNA with the SMARTer RACE 5'/3' Kit. Full-length TCR alpha and beta libraries were barcoded with multiplex adaptors and sequenced on an Illumina MiSeq. The paper's data handling went like this. For each of nine subset-tissue groups, sequencing data from the five patients were pooled, and the groups were compared by unsupervised clustering of TCR gene usage. The Morisita-Horn index, with shared sequences weighted by their contribution to each repertoire, was used to calculate repertoire similarity. The public reads were reprocessed in TCRdb via fastp at Q25 and MiXCR, keeping in-frame beta chains. Every distinct CDR3 protein forms one entry, paired with its most common genes and DNA. The V and J calls were determined by TCRdb, not by the authors. The sample includes over 25,000 distinct CDR3 sequences, with about a quarter observed a single time. The top ten hold roughly 3.5% of the sample.

The investigation overall reported the following: Tumor-infiltrating Treg TCR alpha and beta sequences overlapped most with tumor naive CD4+ T cells, then with blood naive CD4+ T cells. In terms of TCR gene usage, tumor memory CD4+ T cells clustered together with blood and lymph node memory CD4+ cells, as well as with lymph node naive CD4+ cells. Rather than covering whole repertoires, validation in the larger cohort was restricted to a single TCR beta V-J rearrangement.

This sequence originates from a female donor with breast cancer. The sequencing input was naive CD4+ T cells sorted from a lymph node. The sample's cell subset or site label, in plain terms: naive CD4+ T cells, CD4+CD45RA+CD25-. In this chain, TRBV2 is recombined with TRBJ1-2; 8 bases in the middle match TRBD1. The CDR3 in this case is CASSAGQDLRGYTF. Read as DNA, the sequence is TGTGCCAGCAGTGCGGGACAGGATCTGAGGGGCTACACCTTC.